This T cell receptor (beta chain) was found in a study of control samples from healthy donors and cancer patients. Trimming cost V 3 bases and J 8 bases, with 13 bases left between them. In germline, CDR1 is ENHRY, CDR2 SYGVKD. This CDR3 has 13 residues. Assay used: immunoSEQ multiplex PCR; TCRdb lists only in-frame clones, some missing. The data show approximately 90,000 clones, about nine tenths seen once. The clonotype originates from a man aged 25 to 45 in good health. The gene calls are TRBV10-3 and TRBJ1-2; D perhaps matches TRBD1 (5 bases). Sample: blood. CDR3 region: CAISEQESIGYTF. CDR3 nucleotide sequence: TGTGCCATCAGTGAACAGGAATCGATCGGCTACACCTTC.